Sequencing of this T cell receptor beta chain was carried out in a study of identifying expanded T cells in peripheral blood. The table came from immunoSEQ multiplex PCR; TCRdb's copy has only in-frame clones and leaves some out. The sample yields about 91,000 clones, approximately 90% seen once. Germline CDR1 and CDR2: SQVTM and ANQGSEA. Between the trimmed V and J ends, which lost 7 bases and 8 bases, there was a span of 17 bases. The CDR3 is 12 amino acids. The chain couples TRBV29-1 to TRBJ1-2; no definite D call. The source material was blood. The TCR comes from a person aged 18 to 70 in good health. The CDR3 DNA reads as TGCAGCGCCCGCCTGGGAACGGACGGCTACACCTTC. Translating it yields CSARLGTDGYTF. Full variable domain (missing parts from reference TRBV29-1 and TRBJ1-2): SAVISQKPSRDICQRGTSLTIQCQVDSQVTMMFWYRQQPGQSLTLIATANQGSEATYESGFVIDKFPISRPNLTFSTLTVSNMSPEDSSIYLCSARLGTDGYTFGSGTRLTVV.